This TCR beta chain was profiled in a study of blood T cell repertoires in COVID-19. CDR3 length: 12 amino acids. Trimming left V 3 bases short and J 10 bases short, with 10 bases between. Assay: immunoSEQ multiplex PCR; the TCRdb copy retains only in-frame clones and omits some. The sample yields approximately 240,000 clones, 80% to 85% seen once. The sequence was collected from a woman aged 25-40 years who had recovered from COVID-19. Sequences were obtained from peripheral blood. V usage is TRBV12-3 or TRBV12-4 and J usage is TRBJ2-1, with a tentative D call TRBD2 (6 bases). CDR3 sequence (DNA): TGTGCCAGCAGTTTTCGGGACTCAGAGCAGTTCTTC. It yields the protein CASSFRDSEQFF.